This TCR beta chain comes out of a study of T cell repertoires in cytomegalovirus infection. Overall study: Indications came from public TCR beta signatures; they pointed to CMV infection and to a matching HLA type.

TCRdb called the reads again in MiXCR, with one record for every CDR3 protein. Of about 180,000 distinct CDR3 sequences in the sample, over 13% were seen once. Regarding the study as a whole: Adding up the frequency of public TCR beta families identified people who carried CMV plus the relevant HLA. Ex vivo, HLA-C-restricted CMV-specific TCR beta clonotypes prevailed over the rest of the response.

This clonotype was detected many times. Its target is unknown. The origin of this receptor is a human donor in good health (CMV status not recorded). Some clones in this sample may be carry-over from other donors' samples. Sequencing used PBMCs.

The CDR3 bases are TGTGCCAGCAGCCCGGAATGGGGACAGGGGACCAAAAACATTCAGTACTTC. Translating gives CASSPEWGQGTKNIQYF. J is TRBJ2-4 and V is TRBV7-9, with 10 bases identical to TRBD1. CDR3 size: 17 residues. V shed 5 bases and J 2 bases; nucleotides not matched to a gene: 9. Germline CDR1 SEHNR, CDR2 FQNEAQ (reference sequence).